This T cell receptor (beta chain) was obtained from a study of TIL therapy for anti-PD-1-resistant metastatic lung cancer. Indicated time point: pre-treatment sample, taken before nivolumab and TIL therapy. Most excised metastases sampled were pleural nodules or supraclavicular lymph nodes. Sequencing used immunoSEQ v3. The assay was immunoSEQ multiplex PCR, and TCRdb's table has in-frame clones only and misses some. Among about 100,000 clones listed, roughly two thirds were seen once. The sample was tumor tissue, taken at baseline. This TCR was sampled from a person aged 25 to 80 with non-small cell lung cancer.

The CDR3 reads CASSLLRDRPNEQFF. The CDR3 DNA sequence: TGCGCCAGCAGCTTACTAAGGGACAGACCCAATGAGCAGTTCTTC. The rearrangement links TRBV5-1 to TRBJ2-1; 7 nucleotides line up with TRBD1. Germline V gene sequence: CDR1 SGHRS, CDR2 YFSETQ. The CDR3 length is 15 residues. V shed 2 bases and J 6 bases; nucleotides not matched to a gene: 8.